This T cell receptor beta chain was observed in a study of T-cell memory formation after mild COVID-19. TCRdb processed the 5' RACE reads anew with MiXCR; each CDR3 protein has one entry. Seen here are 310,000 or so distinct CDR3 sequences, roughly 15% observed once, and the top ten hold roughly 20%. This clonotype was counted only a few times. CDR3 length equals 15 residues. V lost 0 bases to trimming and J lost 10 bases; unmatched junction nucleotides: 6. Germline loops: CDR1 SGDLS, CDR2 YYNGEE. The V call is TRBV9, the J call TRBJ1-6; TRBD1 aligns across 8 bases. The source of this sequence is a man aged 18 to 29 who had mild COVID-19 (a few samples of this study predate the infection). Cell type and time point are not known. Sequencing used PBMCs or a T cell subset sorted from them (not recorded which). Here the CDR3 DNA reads TGTGCCAGCAGCGTAGGTACAGGGGGTAGGTCACCCCTCCACTTT. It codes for CASSVGTGGRSPLHF. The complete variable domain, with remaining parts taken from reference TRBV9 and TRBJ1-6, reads DSGVTQTPKHLITATGQRVTLRCSPRSGDLSVYWYQQSLDQGLQFLIQYYNGEERAKGNILERFSAQQFPDLHSELNLSSLELGDSALYFCASSVGTGGRSPLHFGNGTRLTVT.